These 23 T cell receptor beta chains were sequenced from one sample in a study of identical twins. Each CDR3 protein gets one entry after TCRdb re-called the 5' RACE reads with MiXCR. This sample has hundreds of thousands of distinct CDR3 sequences, with approximately 9% found just once. The sample taken for sequencing was memory (CD45RO+) T cells sorted from blood. Receptor source: a woman between 18 and 29 years old in good health.

This clonotype was seen more than once but under ten times. CDR3 DNA sequence: TGTGCCAGTAGTACAGGACGCTCTGGGGCCAACGTCCTGACTTTC. Protein product: CASSTGRSGANVLTF. This chain uses TRBV19 with TRBJ2-6; D is uncertain. The germline CDR1 and CDR2 sequences are LNHDA and SQIVND (reference sequence). This CDR3 region has 15 residues. V was shortened by 4 bases and J by 0 bases, with 7 bases between the two germline ends.

Regarding this clonotype: No conserved phenylalanine or tryptophan is present at the end of the CDR3, so a read error is the likely explanation. The CDR3 protein is CASSERGQGSKTQYS. The CDR3 DNA is TGTGCCAGCAGTGAAAGAGGTCAGGGGTCAAAGACCCAGTACTCC. The chain is built from TRBV25-1 and TRBJ2-5, with D perhaps TRBD1 (6 bases). Germline assignment: CDR1 MGHDK and CDR2 SYGVNS. This CDR3 spans 15 amino acids. V lost 2 bases and J 6 bases, leaving 16 bases between the germline ends.

This clonotype was detected only a few times. The chain couples TRBV4-3 to TRBJ2-5, with D tentatively TRBD1 (6 bases). In germline, CDR1 is LGHNA, CDR2 YSLEER. Between the trimmed V and J ends, which lost 1 base and 5 bases, there was a span of 14 bases. The CDR3 sequence is 15 residues long. The CDR3 DNA sequence: TGCGCCAGCAGCCAAGGGCCAGGGGCTGTGGAGACCCAGTACTTC. Its protein is CASSQGPGAVETQYF.

This clonotype was counted only a few times. This chain links TRBV6-1 with TRBJ1-2; D is possibly TRBD1 (5 bases). Deletions cut 6 bases from V and 4 bases from J, with 12 bases between. Germline CDR1 is MNHNS and CDR2 is SASEGT. The CDR3 runs 13 residues. CDR3 coding DNA: TGTGCCAGCAGGGGGGAAACTCGCTATGGCTACACCTTC. Encoded protein: CASRGETRYGYTF.

This clonotype was picked up many times. The chain carries TRBV18 and TRBJ1-2, with 7 bases aligning to TRBD1. Germline V lookup: CDR1 KGHSH, CDR2 LQKENI. The V segment lost 2 bases and the J segment 3 bases; nucleotides outside the gene matches: 12. This CDR3 has 17 amino acids. This CDR3 reads CASSPFTPSGGYYGYTF. The CDR3 DNA follows: TGTGCCAGCTCACCATTTACACCATCAGGGGGATACTATGGCTACACCTTC.

As to this clonotype: This may be a read error: a much more frequent sequence differs by one nucleotide. The V and J genes are TRBV29-1 and TRBJ2-1; D is undetermined. Germline V gene lookup returns CDR1 SQVTM and CDR2 ANQGSEA. Trimming took 6 bases from V and 8 from J, leaving 20 bases between them. The CDR3 is 14 residues long. DNA for the CDR3: TGCAGCGTGACACGGAAGTTTAGGGTCGATGAGCAGTTCTTC. This encodes CSVTRKFRVDEQFF.

This sequence joins TRBV12-3 or TRBV12-4 and TRBJ2-4, with 7 nucleotides matching TRBD2. V gave up 5 bases and J gave up 1 base; unmatched junction bases: 8. This CDR3 has 16 residues. The CDR3 sequence: CASSHRTRWAKNIQYF. The CDR3 coding sequence is TGTGCCAGCAGTCATCGGACTAGGTGGGCCAAAAACATTCAGTACTTC.

This clonotype showed up many times. The chain recombines TRBV7-9 with TRBJ2-7; D remains ambiguous. CDR1 is SEHNR and CDR2 is FQNEAQ in the germline V gene (reference sequence). The CDR3 runs 14 residues. V was pared by 3 bases and J by 5 bases, with 14 bases between. CDR3 bases: TGTGCCAGCAGCTTCGACGGCGGTTTTGACGAGCAGTACTTC. This encodes CASSFDGGFDEQYF.

The J gene is TRBJ2-3, the V gene TRBV11-2; D is unresolved. The length of the CDR3 is 16 residues. The V and J ends lost 0 bases and 5 bases respectively, with 15 bases between them. Germline V CDR1 and CDR2: SGHAT, FQNNGV. For the CDR3, the DNA is TGTGCCAGCAGCTTAGAAATCGTACAGATGGGAGATACGCAGTATTTT. Its protein is CASSLEIVQMGDTQYF. Full variable domain (missing parts from reference TRBV11-2 and TRBJ2-3): EAGVAQSPRYKIIEKRQSVAFWCNPISGHATLYWYQQILGQGPKLLIQFQNNGVVDDSQLPKDRFSAERLKGVDSTLKIQPAKLEDSAVYLCASSLEIVQMGDTQYFGPGTRLTVL.

This rearrangement joins TRBV10-3 to TRBJ1-1; no reliable D call. The V end lost 1 base, the J end lost 0 bases, and 9 bases lay between the germline ends. The V gene's germline CDR1 is ENHRY and CDR2 SYGVKD. CDR3 length equals 15 residues. DNA of the CDR3: TGTGCCATCAGTGAGTTAGAGCCAATGAACACTGAAGCTTTCTTT. It specifies CAISELEPMNTEAFF.

This clonotype showed up just a few times. The junction departs from germline at one end; a sequencing error may be responsible. The gene calls are TRBV6-5 and TRBJ2-7; the match to TRBD2 covers 10 bases. Per germline, CDR1 MNHEY and CDR2 SVGAGI. This CDR3 comprises 14 residues. CDR3 amino acids: CASSYSGAGGIVDF. The CDR3 DNA sequence: TGTGCCAGCAGTTACTCGGGAGCGGGAGGGATAGTCGACTTC.

This clonotype was found many times. The V and J genes are TRBV10-1 and TRBJ2-1, with D possibly matching TRBD2 (7 bases). V lost 5 bases to trimming and J lost 5 bases, with 13 bases between them. Per the germline V gene, CDR1 is WNHNN and CDR2 is SYGVQD (reference sequence). The CDR3 covers 14 residues. CDR3 in DNA: TGCGCCAGCAGTTTCTCGGGGGGCAACAATGAGCAGTTCTTC. Its translation is CASSFSGGNNEQFF.

This sequence joins TRBV12-3 or TRBV12-4 and TRBJ2-3; D is undetermined. With 4 bases removed from V and 9 bases from J, the gap between germline ends came to 14 bases. This CDR3 contains 13 residues. CDR3 DNA: TGTGCCAGCAGTTCCCCCGTCTTAGGCACGCAGTATTTT. Its translation is CASSSPVLGTQYF.

The chain uses TRBV3-1 and TRBJ2-1; a possible D gene is TRBD2 (6 bases). Per germline, CDR1 LGHDT and CDR2 YNNKEL (reference sequence). CDR3 size: 17 residues. Trimming left V 0 bases short and J 4 bases short, with 16 bases between. CDR3 DNA: TGTGCCAGCAGCCAAGAAGGTCTAGCGAGCCTATACAATGAGCAGTTCTTC. It is translated as CASSQEGLASLYNEQFF.

The chain links TRBV6-5 to TRBJ1-4; no firm D call. Germline loops: CDR1 MNHEY, CDR2 SVGAGI. V was trimmed by 2 bases and J by 0 bases, leaving 7 bases between them. CDR3 size: 15 residues. CDR3 DNA: TGTGCCAGCAGTTACGATGTTTCAACTAATGAAAAACTGTTTTTT. Amino acids: CASSYDVSTNEKLFF.

This clonotype has just a few counts. The V gene is TRBV6-5, the J gene TRBJ2-7, with a weak D call TRBD1 (5 bases). CDR1 is MNHEY, CDR2 SVGAGI, per germline. This CDR3 contains 14 residues. V lost 4 bases, J lost 2 bases, and 12 bases lay in between. This CDR3 reads CASSLPDSTYEQYF. Written as DNA, the CDR3 is TGTGCCAGCAGTTTACCTGACAGTACCTACGAGCAGTACTTC.

The sample holds a few counts of this clonotype. J is TRBJ1-1 and V is TRBV12-3 or TRBV12-4; D may be TRBD1 (6 bases). The V end lost 2 bases, the J end lost 0 bases, and 16 bases lay between the germline ends. The CDR3 runs 17 residues. CDR3 residues: CASSLSPAGAVNTEAFF. Written as DNA, the CDR3 is TGTGCCAGCAGTTTATCTCCCGCAGGGGCCGTGAACACTGAAGCTTTCTTT.

Note on this clonotype: The junction and the germline gene differ at one end; a read error may be behind it. The V and J genes are TRBV7-2 and TRBJ1-2; TRBD1 aligns across 8 bases. CDR3 length equals 15 residues. Germline V gives CDR1 SGHTA, CDR2 FQGNSA. CDR3: CASSHGTDRGYGYTF. CDR3 coding DNA: TGTGCAAGCAGCCACGGCACCGACAGGGGATATGGCTACACCTTC. The whole variable domain, filled in from reference TRBV7-2 and TRBJ1-2, reads GAGVSQSPSNKVTEKGKDVELRCDPISGHTALYWYRQSLGQGLEFLIYFQGNSAPDKSGLPSDRFSAERTGGSVSTLTIQRTQQEDSAVYLCASSHGTDRGYGYTFGSGTRLTVV.

There are many counts of this clonotype. The gene calls are TRBV9 and TRBJ2-1; D not certain. The CDR3 loop spans 16 amino acids. V was shortened by 0 bases and J by 6 bases, with 16 bases between the two germline ends. Per the germline V gene, CDR1 is SGDLS and CDR2 is YYNGEE. CDR3 in amino acids: CASSVVGSPNLNEQFF. CDR3 sequence (DNA): TGTGCCAGCAGCGTAGTCGGGTCCCCCAACCTCAATGAGCAGTTCTTC.

This clonotype occurred a few times. V gene TRBV7-2 combines with J gene TRBJ1-5; D is unclear. This CDR3 comprises 15 residues. Trimming cost V 1 base and J 5 bases, with 12 bases left between them. From germline, CDR1 is SGHTA and CDR2 FQGNSA. The CDR3 spells CASSLGYIGDQPQHF. In DNA form, the CDR3 reads TGTGCCAGCAGCTTAGGTTATATTGGGGATCAGCCCCAGCATTTT. Drawing the rest from reference TRBV7-2 and TRBJ1-5, the complete variable domain is GAGVSQSPSNKVTEKGKDVELRCDPISGHTALYWYRQSLGQGLEFLIYFQGNSAPDKSGLPSDRFSAERTGGSVSTLTIQRTQQEDSAVYLCASSLGYIGDQPQHFGDGTRLSIL.

The chain combines TRBV7-8 with TRBJ2-2; D not resolved. V was clipped by 5 bases and J by 6 bases, with 13 bases between them. The V gene's germline CDR1 is SGHVS and CDR2 FQNEAQ. The CDR3 is 14 residues long. In DNA, the CDR3 is TGTGCCAGCAGCGGGAAGGGCTTACCCGGGGAGCTGTTTTTT. This encodes CASSGKGLPGELFF.

This clonotype was detected only a few times. The rearrangement joins TRBV5-1 to TRBJ1-1; D might be TRBD1 (5 bases). Germline loops: CDR1 SGHRS, CDR2 YFSETQ. The V gene lost 8 bases and the J gene lost 4 bases, with 15 bases spanning the gap. The CDR3 consists of 13 residues. The CDR3 spells CASGWTFGTEAFF. CDR3 coding DNA: TGCGCCAGTGGGTGGACATTTGGCACTGAAGCTTTCTTT.

This clonotype was seen at least ten times. This rearrangement joins TRBV18 to TRBJ1-3; weak D call: TRBD1 (5 bases). The germline CDR1 and CDR2 sequences are KGHSH and LQKENI. The CDR3 length is 18 residues. The germline V and J ends were trimmed by 1 base and 2 bases, with 18 bases remaining between them. This chain's CDR3 is CASSPHPPGRSAGNTIYF. CDR3 DNA sequence: TGTGCCAGCTCACCACACCCGCCGGGGCGATCGGCTGGAAACACCATATATTTT.